This T cell receptor (beta chain) emerged from a study of blood T cell repertoires in COVID-19 (dated by TCRdb to 2019 to 2021). For the wider study: The collaborator samples originated in the United States, Italy and Spain and spanned the acute and convalescent phases of COVID-19. The material from the prospective study consisted of cDNA or gDNA derived from T cells, B-cell-depleted T cells, or PBMCs. The dataset comprised deeply sampled blood TCRbeta repertoires from subjects exposed to, actively infected with, or recovered from COVID-19. The repertoires were released in a freely available public database meant as a resource for research on the immune response to SARS-CoV-2. Samples were obtained from the ongoing ImmuneRACE study (first 160 participants) and from 1,254 subjects provided by 6 global collaborators. Sample metadata almost always included a de-identified subject ID, COVID-19 status, age in years and sex. Where available, HLA class I and class II types were obtained from metadata supplied by the sample provider rather than from assay-based typing. The paper's findings and limits, for the study overall: How much clinical and demographic metadata was included differed by source and by participant, and the metadata was provided uncurated.

Per the germline V gene (reference sequence), WNHNN is the CDR1 and SYGVQD is the CDR2. The CDR3 numbers 14 residues from cysteine through phenylalanine. Of the read, only the CDR3 DNA is kept; its 42 bases are in frame from base 1. Comment on this clone: What this receptor recognizes is not known. An end of the junction differs from the germline gene, which may be a read error.

The immunoSEQ Assay, a bias-controlled multiplex PCR, was used to amplify TCRbeta CDR3 regions from genomic DNA. The study's own analysis went as follows. Within the assay, amplification of reference gene primers was used to estimate how many nucleated cells each sample contained. To quantify the absolute abundance of each unique TCRbeta CDR3 rearrangement, sequence reads were collapsed and filtered. For each sample, productive Simpson clonality was calculated by taking the square root of Simpson's diversity index across productive rearrangements. Imported from immuneACCESS, the table was reduced by TCRdb to in-frame sequences with V and J called. These copies leave out some clones; in studies compared against another copy, an unresolved V gene accounts for under half, and the cause of the remainder is not known. D and trimming were read from the DNA, whereas the V and J calls and clone size are those reported in that table. The sample table lists 130,000 to 150,000 clones, approximately 85% of them with a count of one. The ten largest clones represent 1.5% to 2% of the sample.

Collaborating institutions collected whole blood in K2EDTA tubes following their own protocols. For TCRbeta analysis, collaborators shipped samples as frozen whole blood, isolated PBMCs, or DNA extracted from either of those sample types. The source material was peripheral blood. The sequence links TRBV10-1 to TRBJ2-1; 7 matching bases give a weak D call of TRBD2. The sequence was obtained from a man between 65 and 85 years old with acute or convalescent COVID-19. The DNA is as follows: TGCGCCACCAGTGGCGGGGGCCTGTGGGATGAGCAGTTCTTC. Translated, this gives CATSGGGLWDEQFF.